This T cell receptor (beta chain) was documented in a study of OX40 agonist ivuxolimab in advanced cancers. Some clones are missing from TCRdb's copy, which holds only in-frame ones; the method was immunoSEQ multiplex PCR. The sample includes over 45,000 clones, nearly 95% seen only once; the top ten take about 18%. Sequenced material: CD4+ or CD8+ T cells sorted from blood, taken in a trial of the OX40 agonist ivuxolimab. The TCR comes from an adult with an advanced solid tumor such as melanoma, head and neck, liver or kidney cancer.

CDR3 loop: CASSSRTSAHYNEQFF. The CDR3 DNA sequence: TGTGCCAGCAGCTCCCGGACTAGTGCTCACTACAATGAGCAGTTCTTC. The chain links TRBV7-6 to TRBJ2-1; 7 bases are a match to TRBD2. The junction had 9 bases not matched to a gene; V was cut back by 4 bases and J by 3 bases. The CDR3 has 16 residues. The germline V gene encodes CDR1 SGHVS and CDR2 FNYEAQ.